This TCR delta chain was found in a study of DNA immune sequencing with unique molecular identifiers (dated by TCRdb to the early 2020s). Describing the broader study: Immunomagnetic cell separation was used to enrich gammadelta T cells from buffy coats, and the genomic DNA of the enriched gammadelta T cells was sequenced. Healthy individuals were used as donors, and sorted peripheral blood gammadelta T cells were profiled from approximately 10 of these donors. Fluorescence-activated cell sorting was used to enrich gammadelta T cells from the PBMC of 10 healthy people. In the comparison of enriched versus non-enriched samples, about 100 ng of enriched gammadelta T-cell DNA and around 1 ug of non-enriched PBMC DNA were sequenced. The study developed and validated an ultrasensitive DNA-based TRD repertoire sequencing method using PCR-introduced unique molecular identifiers. Validation of the sequencing method was done both on synthetic reference molecules and on blood samples taken from healthy individuals. What the research found in general, with its limitations: TRDV2 paired with TRDJ1 was the most common TRD rearrangement among clonotypes in healthy donors. Novel TRD sequences not targeted by the primers cannot be detected by the primer-based approach. TRD repertoire diversity differed among healthy donors, and several donors were highly oligoclonal, with the top 5 clonotypes making up more than half of productive molecules.

The table lists this clone with a few counts. What this receptor recognizes is not known. The input lacks base qualities; no much larger clone sits a single base away. V has 1 base trimmed and J has 0 bases trimmed; junction bases matching no gene number 3. The CDR3 numbers 15 residues from cysteine through phenylalanine. Only the CDR3 DNA stays, 45 bases, in frame from base 1. The germline V gene specifies GEAIGNYY as CDR1 and EKD as CDR2. Libraries were built with multiplex PCR. A 32-plex assay, with primers for all 8 TRDV and 4 TRDJ genes spanning the CDR3, was used to amplify the genomic DNA. A 12-nucleotide UMI was added during approximately 3 barcoding PCR cycles, followed by a second PCR with Illumina adapter primers. Libraries were purified with AMPure XP beads and quality-checked on a Fragment Analyzer with the HS NGS Fragment kit. Sequencing was run on an Illumina MiniSeq mid-output kit with around 20% PhiX and 150 cycles of paired-end reads. Under the source paper's analysis protocol: Reads were processed with MIGEC version 1.2.9 to group reads by UMI and build error-corrected consensus sequences. Modified VDJtools version 1.2.1 scripts and the tcR R package were used for post-processing. With CATT, TCRdb called clones again from the public reads; duplicate DNA rows were later joined. The V and J calls follow TCRdb's processing rather than the paper's. This sample has 650 to 850 delta-chain clones in its table, and over 8.5% of those were observed once. The top ten clonotypes cover roughly 53% of the sample.

The sequencing input was gamma-delta T cells from PBMCs. The V and J genes are TRDV2 and TRDJ1, and TRDD3 aligns with 8 junction nucleotides. This clonotype originated in a human donor in good health. The DNA is as follows: TGTGCCTGTGACACTTGGGGGATTCACACCGATAAACTCATCTTT. Its protein product is CACDTWGIHTDKLIF.